The 17 T cell receptor beta chains below come from one sample, sequenced in a study of cytomegalovirus exposure and HLA in healthy donors. It was with 60 Vbeta and 13 Jbeta primers that the PCR ran. TCRdb keeps only in-frame clones here, not all; method: immunoSEQ multiplex PCR. This table lists approximately 210,000 clones. The source material was PBMCs. These receptors all stem from a woman aged 25-40 years in good health and CMV-seropositive.

The chain employs TRBV11-2 and TRBJ2-7, with TRBD2 as a possible D gene (6 bases). Per the germline V gene, CDR1 is SGHAT and CDR2 is FQNNGV. The CDR3 is made up of 14 amino acids. Trimming removed 5 bases from V and 2 bases from J, with 13 bases in between. CDR3 coding DNA: TGTGCCAGCAGCGGCCCGGGAGCAACCTACGAGCAGTACTTC. Amino acids: CASSGPGATYEQYF. The full variable domain, its missing parts supplied by reference TRBV11-2 and TRBJ2-7, is EAGVAQSPRYKIIEKRQSVAFWCNPISGHATLYWYQQILGQGPKLLIQFQNNGVVDDSQLPKDRFSAERLKGVDSTLKIQPAKLEDSAVYLCASSGPGATYEQYFGPGTRLTVT.

The V call is TRBV29-1, the J call TRBJ2-3; D is perhaps TRBD2 (6 bases). The V end was cut by 4 bases, the J end by 0 bases, with 8 bases between. The germline V gene has CDR1 SQVTM and CDR2 ANQGSEA. The CDR3 has 13 residues. CDR3 region: CSVGRDSTDTQYF. DNA for the CDR3: TGCAGCGTTGGGCGGGACAGCACAGATACGCAGTATTTT.

The gene calls are TRBV7-9 and TRBJ2-1; 13 bases agree with TRBD2. V lost 7 bases to trimming and J lost 5 bases; unmatched junction nucleotides: 17. The CDR3 is made up of 19 amino acids. From germline, CDR1 is SEHNR and CDR2 FQNEAQ (reference sequence). CDR3 sequence (DNA): TGTGCCAGCAAACCTATACTAGGGACTAGCGGGAATGAGGACAATGAGCAGTTCTTC. It translates to CASKPILGTSGNEDNEQFF.

V gene TRBV18 combines with J gene TRBJ2-1; possibly TRBD2 for D (5 bases). This CDR3 has 14 residues. Germline values: CDR1 KGHSH, CDR2 LQKENI. Trimming removed 3 bases from V and 6 bases from J, with 12 bases in between. CDR3: CASSPGIVSNEQFF. As DNA, the CDR3 is TGTGCCAGCTCACCCGGGATTGTCAGCAATGAGCAGTTCTTC.

This chain joins TRBV5-4 and TRBJ2-5; D gene unclear. The J call may be faulty, since TRBJ2-7 better matches the DNA end. The CDR3 is 15 amino acids. Germline loops: CDR1 SGHNT, CDR2 YYREEE (reference sequence). As DNA, the CDR3 is TGTGCCAGCAGCTTGGGGGCAACTCCTTCCTACGAGCAGTACTTC. It specifies CASSLGATPSYEQYF.

A note on this clone: Additional DNA sequences in this sample encode the identical CDR3. This chain connects TRBV5-1 to TRBJ2-7, with D unclear. CDR1 SGHRS and CDR2 YFSETQ come from the germline V gene. V was pared by 0 bases and J by 5 bases, with 3 bases between. CDR3 size: 11 residues. The CDR3 DNA follows: TGCGCCAGCAGCTTGGCGGACGAGCAGTACTTC. Its protein is CASSLADEQYF.

V and J are TRBV19 and TRBJ2-7; possibly TRBD1 for D (5 bases). With 7 bases removed from V and 2 bases from J, the gap between germline ends came to 18 bases. Germline CDR1 reads LNHDA; CDR2 reads SQIVND (reference sequence). CDR3 length equals 15 residues. As DNA, the CDR3 is TGTGCCAGTACCCCCACCAGGGCACTAACCTACGAGCAGTACTTC. Its protein is CASTPTRALTYEQYF.

The V gene is TRBV19, the J gene TRBJ2-2; 7 bases line up with TRBD1. V lost 5 bases to trimming and J lost 5 bases; unmatched junction nucleotides: 8. The CDR3 consists of 15 residues. The germline CDR1 and CDR2 sequences are LNHDA and SQIVND (reference sequence). CDR3: CASSRDRVRTGELFF. In DNA, the CDR3 is TGTGCCAGTAGTCGCGACAGGGTGAGGACCGGGGAGCTGTTTTTT.

The rearrangement joins TRBV7-7 to TRBJ1-3; 9 bases align to TRBD1. Germline CDR1 reads SSHAT; CDR2 reads FNYEAQ (reference sequence). This CDR3 is built from 14 residues. V shed 5 bases and J 2 bases; nucleotides not matched to a gene: 1. The CDR3 DNA follows: TGTGCCAGCAGCACAGGGGGCCCTGGAAACACCATATATTTT. Amino acid sequence: CASSTGGPGNTIYF.

This chain uses TRBV18 with TRBJ2-6; 8 nucleotides align to TRBD1. V lost 6 bases and J lost 2; bases outside the gene matches: 12. The CDR3 consists of 18 residues. Germline assignment: CDR1 KGHSH and CDR2 LQKENI. The CDR3 DNA sequence: TGTGCCAGCTCTCCGAAAACGGACAGGGCAGCTGGGGCCAACGTCCTGACTTTC. Its protein product is CASSPKTDRAAGANVLTF.

With respect to this clone: As the CDR3 is not closed by the conserved phenylalanine or tryptophan, this likely results from a read error. No DNA is shown, since the ends of the CDR3 on it are uncertain; the CDR3 is the one TCRdb lists. This rearrangement joins TRBV6-1 to TRBJ1-1; the table names TRBD1, a call not compared with the DNA. The CDR3 adds up to 9 amino acids, both ends counted. Germline CDR1 MNHNS, CDR2 SASEGT. This CDR3 is CASSETGAV.

The genes are TRBV5-6 and TRBJ1-5; maybe TRBD1 (6 bases). CDR1 is SGHDT and CDR2 is YYEEEE in the germline V gene. V lost 5 bases and J lost 3, with 15 bases in between. The CDR3 has 15 residues. The CDR3 DNA follows: TGTGCCAGCAGTTCAGGGGCAGGGACCAATCAGCCCCAGCATTTT. Translation gives CASSSGAGTNQPQHF.

This chain links TRBV6-5 with TRBJ2-1; 7 bases match TRBD1. The CDR3 sequence is 14 residues long. Germline loops: CDR1 MNHEY, CDR2 SVGAGI. J gave up 8 bases and V 2 bases, and 6 bases lay outside the gene matches. The CDR3 nucleotides are TGTGCCAGCAGTTACAGTTGGCAGGGGGATGAGCAGTTCTTC. It encodes CASSYSWQGDEQFF.

The genes are TRBV19 and TRBJ2-5; 7 bases line up with TRBD1. Germline V CDR1 and CDR2: LNHDA, SQIVND (reference sequence). The CDR3 length is 14 residues. V shed 5 bases, J shed 3 bases, and the junction held 6 bases outside the gene matches. The CDR3 loop is CASSVTGSKETQYF. CDR3 coding DNA: TGTGCCAGTAGTGTGACAGGGAGTAAAGAGACCCAGTACTTC.

The chain couples TRBV7-2 to TRBJ1-1; no clear D. The germline CDR1 and CDR2 sequences are SGHTA and FQGNSA. CDR3 size: 13 residues. With 3 bases removed from V and 2 bases from J, the gap between germline ends came to 7 bases. The CDR3 is CASSFNSNTEAFF. For the CDR3, the DNA is TGTGCCAGCAGCTTCAACAGTAACACTGAAGCTTTCTTT.

The rearrangement links TRBV5-6 to TRBJ2-7; D is undetermined. The CDR3 runs to 13 residues. CDR1 is SGHDT and CDR2 is YYEEEE in the germline V gene. Deletions cut 3 bases from V and 3 bases from J, with 10 bases between. The CDR3 loop reads CASSSPDFYEQYF. Written as DNA, the CDR3 is TGTGCCAGCAGCTCACCAGACTTCTACGAGCAGTACTTC.

This rearrangement joins TRBV9 to TRBJ2-3; the match to TRBD2 covers 7 bases. The V gene end was trimmed by 4 bases and the J gene end by 5 bases; junction bases not matched to a gene: 10. From germline, CDR1 is SGDLS and CDR2 YYNGEE. The CDR3 extends over 15 amino acids. The CDR3 DNA sequence: TGTGCCAGCAGCCCCTCTAACGGGAGGATAGATACGCAGTATTTT. Translation: CASSPSNGRIDTQYF.